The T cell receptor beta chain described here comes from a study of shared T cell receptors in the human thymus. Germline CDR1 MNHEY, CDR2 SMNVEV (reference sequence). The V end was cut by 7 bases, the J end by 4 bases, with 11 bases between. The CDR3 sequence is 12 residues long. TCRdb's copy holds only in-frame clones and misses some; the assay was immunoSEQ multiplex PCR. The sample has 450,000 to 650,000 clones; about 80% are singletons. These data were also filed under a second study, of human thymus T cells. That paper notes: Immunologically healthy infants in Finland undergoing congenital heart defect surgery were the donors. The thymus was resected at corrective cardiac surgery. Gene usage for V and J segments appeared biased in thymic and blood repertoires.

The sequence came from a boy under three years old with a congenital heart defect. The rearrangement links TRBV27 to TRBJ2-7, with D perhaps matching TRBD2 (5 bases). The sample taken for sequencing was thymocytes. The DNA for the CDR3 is TGTGCCAGCAATAGACCGGGGTACGAGCAGTACTTC. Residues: CASNRPGYEQYF.